These 21 T cell receptor beta chains originate from one sample sequenced in a study of cytotoxic CD8 clonotypes in ibrutinib-treated CLL. TCRdb's copy holds only in-frame clones and misses some; the assay was immunoSEQ multiplex PCR. The table has fewer than 400,000 clones, 60% to 80% seen once; the top ten hold just under 6.5%. The material was PBMCs, obtained after 36 months of ibrutinib treatment. These receptors were taken from a human donor with chronic lymphocytic leukemia.

This rearrangement joins TRBV2 to TRBJ2-7; TRBD1 matches 7 bases. The V gene's germline CDR1 is SNHLY and CDR2 FYNNEI. Germline trimming cut 0 bases from V and 2 bases from J; bases unmatched to any gene: 4. This CDR3 region has 15 residues. CDR3 DNA sequence: TGTGCCAGCAGTGAAGCGACCGGGACAGCCTACGAGCAGTACTTC. Translation: CASSEATGTAYEQYF.

The V and J genes are TRBV6-1 and TRBJ1-5; 7 bases are shared with TRBD1. The length of the CDR3 is 14 residues. Germline lookup yields CDR1 MNHNS and CDR2 SASEGT. Trimming cost V 10 bases and J 5 bases; bases outside gene matches: 11. The CDR3 coding sequence is TGTGCCACCACCCTCGACAGGGAGTATCAGCCCCAGCATTTT. It codes for CATTLDREYQPQHF.

The rearrangement links TRBV7-8 to TRBJ2-7; perhaps TRBD2 as D (6 bases). The CDR3 runs to 18 residues. The V end lost 5 bases, the J end lost 0 bases, and 23 bases lay between the germline ends. Germline assignment: CDR1 SGHVS and CDR2 FQNEAQ. CDR3 sequence: CASSQPLTSTLSSYEQYF. The CDR3 DNA sequence: TGTGCCAGCAGCCAGCCCCTGACTAGTACCCTAAGCTCCTACGAGCAGTACTTC. Full variable domain (remainder filled in from reference TRBV7-8 and TRBJ2-7): GAGVSQSPRYKVAKRGQDVALRCDPISGHVSLFWYQQALGQGPEFLTYFQNEAQLDKSGLPSDRFFAERPEGSVSTLKIQRTQQEDSAVYLCASSQPLTSTLSSYEQYFGPGTRLTVT.

The chain joins TRBV29-1 to TRBJ1-2; D gene ambiguous. CDR3 length: 14 residues. The V gene's germline CDR1 is SQVTM and CDR2 ANQGSEA. Trimming pared 0 bases from V and 7 bases from J, leaving 15 bases between. CDR3 sequence (DNA): TGCAGCGTTGAAGATCAACGGGGATCAGGTGGCTACACCTTC. Protein: CSVEDQRGSGGYTF.

A few counts support this clone. The chain uses TRBV7-8 and TRBJ2-7, with D possibly being TRBD1 or TRBD2 (5 bases each). CDR3 length equals 15 residues. Germline CDR1 SGHVS, CDR2 FQNEAQ. Trimming took 1 base from V and 0 from J, leaving 10 bases between them. This CDR3 reads CASSLGLRGSYEQYF. The CDR3, as DNA: TGTGCCAGCAGCTTAGGGTTGAGGGGCTCCTACGAGCAGTACTTC.

This clone has just a few counts. The J gene is TRBJ2-3, the V gene TRBV6-5, with D perhaps TRBD2 (5 bases). Trimming stripped 10 bases from V and 0 bases from J, with 11 bases between. This CDR3 comprises 13 residues. The germline CDR1 and CDR2 sequences are MNHEY and SVGAGI. CDR3 sequence (DNA): TGTGCCATATGGGAGCCAAGCACAGATACGCAGTATTTT. Amino acid sequence: CAIWEPSTDTQYF.

A word on this clone: The same CDR3 is also encoded by other DNA sequences in this sample. This chain connects TRBV15 to TRBJ1-5, with unresolved D. V shed 1 base and J shed 1 base, with 5 bases lying between them. The CDR3 loop spans 14 amino acids. Germline CDR1 and CDR2: LNHNV and YYDKDF (reference sequence). The CDR3 coding sequence is TGTGCCACCAGCAGAGGGAGGAGCAATCAGCCCCAGCATTTT. It specifies CATSRGRSNQPQHF.

This clone was seen a handful of times. The rearrangement uses TRBV7-9 and TRBJ1-1; maybe TRBD1 (5 bases). The CDR3 is 13 amino acids. Trimming pared 7 bases from V and 4 bases from J, leaving 13 bases between. Germline lookup yields CDR1 SEHNR and CDR2 FQNEAQ (reference sequence). This chain's CDR3 is CASTIQEGTEAFF. The CDR3 DNA sequence: TGTGCCAGCACCATACAGGAGGGCACTGAAGCTTTCTTT. Full variable domain (outside the CDR3, taken from reference TRBV7-9 and TRBJ1-1): DTGVSQNPRHKITKRGQNVTFRCDPISEHNRLYWYRQTLGQGPEFLTYFQNEAQLEKSRLLSDRFSAERPKGSFSTLEIQRTEQGDSAMYLCASTIQEGTEAFFGQGTRLTVV.

This clone appeared a few times. The chain carries TRBV6-5 and TRBJ2-7, with TRBD1 matching 7 bases. V lost 5 bases, J lost 6 bases, and 7 bases stayed unmatched. The CDR3 runs to 13 residues. Germline V gene lookup returns CDR1 MNHEY and CDR2 SVGAGI. CDR3 bases: TGTGCCAGCAGTCGACAGGGTTCGGGCGAGCAGTACTTC. Its protein is CASSRQGSGEQYF.

DNA of the CDR3: TGTGCCAGCAGCTTAGCTGGGCTAGCGGGAATCTACGAGCAGTACTTC. Amino acid sequence: CASSLAGLAGIYEQYF. The V gene is TRBV11-1, the J gene TRBJ2-7, with 9 bases that match TRBD2. Losses at the gene ends were 0 bases for V and 3 bases for J; bases not matched to a gene: 6. This CDR3 has 16 residues. The germline CDR1 and CDR2 sequences are SGHAT and FQDESV (reference sequence).

As regards this clone: Distinct nucleotide sequences in the sample also encode this CDR3. The V gene is TRBV4-1, the J gene TRBJ2-7; the D call may be TRBD1 or TRBD2 (5 bases each). V dropped 4 bases and J dropped 2 bases, with 9 bases sitting between them. Germline CDR1 reads MGHRA; CDR2 reads YSYEKL. CDR3 size: 13 residues. In DNA, the CDR3 is TGCGCCAGCAGCCCAGGGAGTACCTACGAGCAGTACTTC. This translates into CASSPGSTYEQYF.

The V and J genes are TRBV28 and TRBJ2-7; D is unclear. The CDR3 extends over 13 amino acids. V was shortened by 2 bases and J by 12 bases, with 17 bases between the two germline ends. CDR1 and CDR2 (germline): MDHEN, SYDVKM. The CDR3 loop is CASSLALQAGSYF. The DNA for the CDR3 is TGTGCCAGCAGTTTAGCCCTTCAAGCTGGCTCGTACTTC.

This sequence joins TRBV6-5 and TRBJ1-1; D may be TRBD1 (6 bases). CDR1 is MNHEY and CDR2 is SVGAGI in the germline V gene. V was trimmed by 7 bases and J by 5 bases, leaving 17 bases between them. This CDR3 region has 14 residues. The CDR3 sequence: CASTPGGAKTEAFF. DNA of the CDR3: TGTGCCAGCACCCCGGGGGGGGCGAAAACTGAAGCTTTCTTT.

The J gene is TRBJ1-4, the V gene TRBV12-5; maybe TRBD1 (6 bases). Germline CDR1 and CDR2: LGHNT and FRNRAP. This CDR3 has 13 amino acids. V was shortened by 1 base and J by 10 bases, with 10 bases between the two germline ends. As DNA, the CDR3 is TGTGCTAGTGGTTTGGGGACAGTAGGAAAACTGTTTTTT. It translates to CASGLGTVGKLFF.

The chain is built from TRBV19 and TRBJ1-4; D unresolved. The germline V and J ends were trimmed by 5 bases and 3 bases, with 10 bases remaining between them. The CDR3 is 14 amino acids. Germline V CDR1 and CDR2: LNHDA, SQIVND (reference sequence). The CDR3 spells CASSFRGPNEKLFF. CDR3 nucleotides: TGTGCCAGTAGTTTCCGCGGACCTAATGAAAAACTGTTTTTT.

This clone was seen more than once but under ten times. V is TRBV6-5 and J is TRBJ1-4, with 11 positions matching TRBD1. This CDR3 region has 15 residues. The germline V gene encodes CDR1 MNHEY and CDR2 SVGAGI. The junction had 1 base not matched to a gene; V was cut back by 0 bases and J by 7 bases. The CDR3 protein is CASSYSGTGGEKLFF. The CDR3 DNA reads as TGTGCCAGCAGTTACTCGGGGACAGGGGGTGAAAAACTGTTTTTT.

This chain uses TRBV5-1 with TRBJ2-3; tentative D call: TRBD2 (6 bases). The CDR3 is made up of 16 amino acids. The germline V gene has CDR1 SGHRS and CDR2 YFSETQ. The V end was cut by 4 bases, the J end by 0 bases, with 15 bases between. The CDR3 DNA is TGCGCCAGCAGCCTTACGGGACTGTCTAGCACAGATACGCAGTATTTT. Translation gives CASSLTGLSSTDTQYF.

The rearrangement uses TRBV10-3 and TRBJ2-1; 9 bases line up with TRBD1. The CDR3 runs to 14 residues. Germline V gives CDR1 ENHRY, CDR2 SYGVKD. The trim removed 10 bases at V and 5 bases at J, leaving 9 bases unmatched. The CDR3 nucleotides are TGTGCCACCGTGGGGACAGGGAGGGACAATGAGCAGTTCTTC. Encoded protein: CATVGTGRDNEQFF.

The genes are TRBV27 and TRBJ2-5; TRBD1 aligns across 8 bases. CDR3 length equals 16 residues. With 2 bases clipped from V and 5 bases from J, the junction kept 10 bases outside the gene matches. The V gene's germline CDR1 is MNHEY and CDR2 SMNVEV (reference sequence). This chain's CDR3 is CASSLRPDRVTETQYF. In DNA, the CDR3 is TGTGCCAGCAGTTTACGGCCGGACAGGGTTACGGAGACCCAGTACTTC.

CDR3 DNA: TGTGCCAGCACACTAGGGACACACTACGAGCAGTACTTC. Translated, it gives CASTLGTHYEQYF. This chain connects TRBV6-1 to TRBJ2-7, with D perhaps TRBD1 (6 bases). V lost 7 bases, J lost 3 bases, and 13 bases lay in between. This CDR3 region has 13 residues. Per the germline V gene, CDR1 is MNHNS and CDR2 is SASEGT.

This clone was seen only a few times. This chain links TRBV18 with TRBJ1-2; TRBD1 might be the D (5 bases). CDR1 is KGHSH and CDR2 is LQKENI in the germline V gene. This CDR3 comprises 16 residues. Trimming stripped 2 bases from V and 1 base from J, with 14 bases between. This chain's CDR3 is CASSPGGKALNYGYTF. CDR3 sequence (DNA): TGTGCCAGCTCACCAGGGGGTAAGGCCCTTAACTATGGCTACACCTTC.